The table lists the clone carrying this T cell receptor beta chain with a few counts. The record originates from a study of cytomegalovirus exposure and HLA in healthy donors. Amplification used 60 Vbeta primers and 13 Jbeta primers. Sequencing used immunoSEQ multiplex PCR; TCRdb keeps in-frame clones, though not all of them. The data contain some 170,000 clones, roughly 8.7% of them singletons. Germline lookup yields CDR1 SGDLS and CDR2 YYNGEE. The CDR3 extends over 15 amino acids. The V gene end was trimmed by 5 bases and the J gene end by 4 bases; junction bases not matched to a gene: 7. The sample consisted of PBMCs. The TCR comes from a woman in her 30s in good health and CMV-seropositive. The rearrangement uses TRBV9 and TRBJ1-1, with 11 bases matching TRBD1. The CDR3 DNA reads as TGTGCCAGCAGGGCCTTCGGACAGGGGGCCACTGAAGCTTTCTTT. Its translation: CASRAFGQGATEAFF. Together with reference TRBV9 and TRBJ1-1, the CDR3 gives the full variable domain: DSGVTQTPKHLITATGQRVTLRCSPRSGDLSVYWYQQSLDQGLQFLIQYYNGEERAKGNILERFSAQQFPDLHSELNLSSLELGDSALYFCASRAFGQGATEAFFGQGTRLTVV.